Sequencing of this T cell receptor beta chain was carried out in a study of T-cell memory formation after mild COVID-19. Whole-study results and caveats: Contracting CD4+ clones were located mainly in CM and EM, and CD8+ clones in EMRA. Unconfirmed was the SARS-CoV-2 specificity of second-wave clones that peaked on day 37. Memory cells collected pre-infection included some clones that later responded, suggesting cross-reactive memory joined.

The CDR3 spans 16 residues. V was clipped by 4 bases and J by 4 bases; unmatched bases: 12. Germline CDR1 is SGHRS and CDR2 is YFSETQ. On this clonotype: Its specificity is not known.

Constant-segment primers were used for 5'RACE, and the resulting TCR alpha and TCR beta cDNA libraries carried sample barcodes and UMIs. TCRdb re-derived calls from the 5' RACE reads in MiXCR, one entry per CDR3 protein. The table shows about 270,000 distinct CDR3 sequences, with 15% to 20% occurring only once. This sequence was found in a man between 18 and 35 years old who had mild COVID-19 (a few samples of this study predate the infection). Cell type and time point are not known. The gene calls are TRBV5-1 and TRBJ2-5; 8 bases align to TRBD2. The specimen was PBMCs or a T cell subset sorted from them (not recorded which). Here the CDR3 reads CASSLGISGGRETQYF. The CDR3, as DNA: TGCGCCAGCAGCCTAGGTATAAGCGGGGGAAGAGAGACCCAGTACTTC.